The 12 T cell receptor beta chains in this list originate from one sample, sequenced in a study of spatial heterogeneity in lung cancer. General study findings and limits: For expanded intratumoral alpha and beta TCRs, counts tracked tumor mutation counts.

TCRdb re-called the 5' RACE reads with MiXCR, one entry per CDR3 protein. The table has about 9,300 distinct CDR3 sequences, around 51% seen once. Time point defined: sample taken at primary tumor resection. These receptors are not linked to any known antigen. Sample: lung tumor tissue, taken at surgery. Every receptor here comes from a female donor with early-stage non-small cell lung cancer.

The chain couples TRBV7-2 to TRBJ1-1; D unresolved. The CDR3 length is 13 residues. The germline CDR1 and CDR2 sequences are SGHTA and FQGNSA. Trimming pared 5 bases from V and 10 bases from J, leaving 17 bases between. Here the CDR3 reads CASSQVPASGAFF. The CDR3 nucleotides read TGTGCCAGCAGCCAGGTACCCGCAAGCGGAGCTTTCTTT.

The chain is built from TRBV11-2 and TRBJ2-1, with D unclear. The CDR3 has 16 residues. V was cut by 1 base and J by 1 base, with 11 bases left in between. The V gene's germline CDR1 is SGHAT and CDR2 FQNNGV. CDR3 residues: CASSLGSVVSYNEQFF. CDR3 in DNA: TGTGCCAGCAGCTTAGGATCTGTGGTGTCCTACAATGAGCAGTTCTTC.

The CDR3 sequence is CASKRGAGADTQYF. In DNA, the CDR3 is TGTGCCAGCAAACGGGGGGCAGGTGCAGATACGCAGTATTTT. This chain uses TRBV27 with TRBJ2-3; tentative D call: TRBD2 (7 bases). V lost 7 bases and J 4 bases, leaving 15 bases between the germline ends. Germline CDR1 MNHEY, CDR2 SMNVEV (reference sequence). CDR3 length: 14 amino acids.

The rearrangement uses TRBV4-2 and TRBJ1-2; possible D gene TRBD1, 5 bases. The germline V gene has CDR1 LGHNA and CDR2 YNFKEQ. The ends were cut back, 4 bases at V and 2 bases at J, with 14 bases in the middle. This CDR3 has 15 amino acids. The CDR3 reads CASSPQAGTNYGYTF. CDR3 DNA sequence: TGTGCCAGCAGCCCCCAGGCAGGGACGAACTATGGCTACACCTTC.

The chain recombines TRBV2 with TRBJ1-4; D is uncertain. This CDR3 contains 13 residues. V was trimmed by 6 bases and J by 11 bases, leaving 16 bases between them. Germline CDR1 is SNHLY and CDR2 is FYNNEI. The CDR3 nucleotides read TGTGCCAGCAGCCTCGGGCCTTCCGGGAAACTGTTTTTT. Translating gives CASSLGPSGKLFF.

The chain recombines TRBV29-1 with TRBJ2-5; 8 bases match TRBD2. With 4 bases clipped from V and 3 bases from J, the junction kept 1 base outside the gene matches. The CDR3 length is 12 residues. Germline-derived CDR1 and CDR2 are SQVTM and ANQGSEA. For the CDR3, the DNA is TGCAGCGTTGCACTAGCGGAAGAGACCCAGTACTTC. Translated: CSVALAEETQYF.

The chain carries TRBV7-8 and TRBJ1-1, with D possibly TRBD1 on 6 matching bases. Germline V gene data show CDR1 as SGHVS and CDR2 as FQNEAQ. The CDR3 runs 17 residues. V gave up 1 base and J gave up 1 base, with 16 bases separating them. The CDR3 reads CASSLVGGDTWNTEAFF. The DNA of the CDR3 is TGTGCCAGCAGCTTAGTTGGGGGCGATACCTGGAACACTGAAGCTTTCTTT. Together with reference TRBV7-8 and TRBJ1-1, the CDR3 gives the full variable domain: GAGVSQSPRYKVAKRGQDVALRCDPISGHVSLFWYQQALGQGPEFLTYFQNEAQLDKSGLPSDRFFAERPEGSVSTLKIQRTQQEDSAVYLCASSLVGGDTWNTEAFFGQGTRLTVV.

The chain links TRBV9 to TRBJ1-3; D uncertain. The CDR3 has 14 residues. V was pared by 1 base and J by 8 bases, with 13 bases between. Germline CDR1 is SGDLS and CDR2 is YYNGEE. The CDR3 loop reads CASSVSTFGDTIYF. CDR3 nucleotide sequence: TGTGCCAGCAGCGTATCCACCTTCGGGGACACCATATATTTT.

This clonotype was recorded a few times. DNA for the CDR3: TGTGCCAGCAGCTTAATTCCGGGGCAAGAGACCCAGTACTTC. Translation gives CASSLIPGQETQYF. The rearrangement links TRBV7-3 to TRBJ2-5; a weak D match, TRBD2 (5 bases). Looked up from germline, CDR1 is SGHTA and CDR2 is FQGTGA. The CDR3 runs to 14 residues. V lost 1 base to trimming and J lost 2 bases, with 8 bases between them. Based on the CDR3 plus reference TRBV7-3 and TRBJ2-5, the full variable domain is GAGVSQTPSNKVTEKGKYVELRCDPISGHTALYWYRQSLGQGPEFLIYFQGTGAADDSGLPNDRFFAVRPEGSVSTLKIQRTERGDSAVYLCASSLIPGQETQYFGPGTRLLVL.

This clonotype was detected only a few times. The V and J genes are TRBV7-2 and TRBJ1-3; TRBD1 is a possible D gene (6 bases). Germline loops: CDR1 SGHTA, CDR2 FQGNSA. With 4 bases removed from V and 0 bases from J, the gap between germline ends came to 10 bases. The CDR3 is 15 residues long. In DNA, the CDR3 is TGTGCCAGCAGCTCTAGGACAGTCTCTGGAAACACCATATATTTT. It codes for CASSSRTVSGNTIYF.

In this sample, this clonotype turned up a few times. The genes are TRBV20-1 and TRBJ1-2; possibly TRBD1 for D (5 bases). V was cut by 5 bases and J by 10 bases, with 17 bases left in between. This CDR3 is built from 12 residues. From germline, CDR1 is DFQATT and CDR2 SNEGSKA (reference sequence). DNA for the CDR3: TGCAGTGCTCCAATTAGGGGAAGAGTCTACACCTTC. Protein product: CSAPIRGRVYTF.

This clonotype was observed a handful of times. This chain connects TRBV6-5 to TRBJ1-6; D remains ambiguous. Germline-derived CDR1 and CDR2 are MNHEY and SVGAGI. The germline V and J ends were trimmed by 6 bases and 8 bases, with 14 bases remaining between them. The CDR3 is 14 amino acids. DNA of the CDR3: TGTGCCAGCAGAGGAGCAGTGTGGTATTCACCCCTCCACTTT. It encodes CASRGAVWYSPLHF.